A single sample gave rise to the 3 T cell receptor beta chains below, sequenced in a study of blood T cells in healthy people across ages (dated by TCRdb to between 2015 and 2017). Receptor amplification or capture employed 5' RACE. TCRdb lists the instrument as Illumina HiSeq 2500. A second PCR of roughly 6 to 11 cycles was run with a J-beta primer mix and a sample-barcoded 5' primer. TCRdb ran its own pipeline on the public reads, namely fastp trimming at Q25 and MiXCR clone calling, and kept in-frame beta chains. Under each unique CDR3 protein, matching rows form one entry showing the most common genes and DNA. This sample lists about 1.6 million distinct CDR3 sequences; about 31% were detected once. Around 11% of the sample comes from the top ten. The material sequenced was blood. The receptors come from a woman in her thirties in good health.

This clonotype was observed a handful of times. The rearrangement uses TRBV28 and TRBJ2-1; 9 nucleotides match TRBD2. This CDR3 is built from 18 residues. The junction had 10 bases not matched to a gene; V was cut back by 2 bases and J by 2 bases. Germline V lookup: CDR1 MDHEN, CDR2 SYDVKM. CDR3 protein: CASSLLRGLAGTYNEQFF. CDR3 sequence (DNA): TGTGCCAGCAGTTTACTTCGGGGCCTAGCGGGGACCTACAATGAGCAGTTCTTC.

The table lists this clonotype with a few counts. The chain couples TRBV10-3 to TRBJ2-3; D call uncertain. Per the germline V gene, CDR1 is ENHRY and CDR2 is SYGVKD. V was trimmed by 10 bases and J by 0 bases, leaving 14 bases between them. This CDR3 contains 14 residues. The CDR3 loop is CATADASSTDTQYF. In nucleotides, the CDR3 is TGTGCCACGGCGGACGCCTCGAGCACAGATACGCAGTATTTT.

This clonotype was detected only a few times. Germline and junction disagree at one end, which may indicate a read error. The chain joins TRBV9 to TRBJ2-7, with D tentatively TRBD2 (6 bases). The CDR3 length is 15 residues. Germline CDR1 reads SGDLS; CDR2 reads YYNGEE. CDR3 coding DNA: TGTGCCAGCAGCGTAGCGGAAGCGGGTATCTACGGGCAGTACTTC. Translated: CASSVAEAGIYGQYF.